This is a list of T cell receptor beta chains from one sample in a study of OX40 agonist ivuxolimab in advanced cancers. The protocol was immunoSEQ multiplex PCR, while the TCRdb copy is restricted to in-frame clones and leaves out a portion. The table records more than 65,000 clones, approximately 88% of them present only once. This specimen was CD4+ or CD8+ T cells sorted from blood, taken in a trial of the OX40 agonist ivuxolimab. Receptors were obtained from an adult with an advanced solid tumor such as melanoma, head and neck, liver or kidney cancer. Each CDR3 is given without its conserved first and last residue. A D gene is named only where the DNA matches it firmly.

j_gene	d_gene	v_gene	CDR3aa
TRBJ1-5	NA	TRBV5-1	ASRRDLSNQPQH
TRBJ1-5	NA	TRBV2	ASRATIAQGYQPQH
TRBJ1-1	NA	TRBV5-1	ASSPAANTEAF
TRBJ2-1	NA	TRBV5-8	ASSFGGDVSYNEQF
TRBJ1-2	TRBD1	TRBV18	ASSHSTGGDYGYT
TRBJ1-1	NA	TRBV2	ASSSDQGTEAF
TRBJ1-6	TRBD1	TRBV2	ASSSGTVSSPLH
TRBJ2-1	NA	TRBV9	ASSVGVGNEQF
TRBJ2-7	TRBD2	TRBV4-1	ASSQRGGGESTYEQY
TRBJ2-1	NA	TRBV7-2	ASSPNRVGEQF
TRBJ2-1	TRBD1	TRBV28	ASRILTGGSNYNEQF
TRBJ2-3	NA	TRBV2	ASSEAATTQY
TRBJ2-5	TRBD1	TRBV29-1	SFWTGGGETQY
TRBJ2-7	NA	TRBV6-1	ASRISGVYEQY
TRBJ2-2	NA	TRBV6-1	ASRGVGGELF
TRBJ2-7	NA	TRBV9	ASSVGAGSYEQY
TRBJ1-5	NA	TRBV2	ASSSEGSQPQH
TRBJ2-3	NA	TRBV7-8	ASSLGAPRTDTQY
TRBJ1-1	NA	TRBV19	ASSIERGKTEAF
TRBJ1-1	TRBD1	TRBV5-1	ASSPDRVTTEAF
TRBJ2-7	NA	TRBV10-3	AISESTVSYEQY
TRBJ2-7	NA	TRBV5-4	ASSSTRDEQY
TRBJ2-1	NA	TRBV5-1	ASSTTSQGVYNEQF
TRBJ2-1	NA	TRBV6-5	ASSYSLAAYYNEQF